This is a list of T cell receptor beta chains from one sample in a study of cytotoxic CD8 clonotypes in ibrutinib-treated CLL. This table comes from immunoSEQ multiplex PCR, and its TCRdb copy is limited to in-frame clones, with some not included. The table has about 150,000 clones, approximately 81% seen once. Sequencing was performed on PBMCs, taken after 12 months of ibrutinib treatment. These receptors all come from a human donor with chronic lymphocytic leukemia. Both conserved end residues are trimmed from each CDR3. Size tells how often a clone was seen (once, few, many) or the class of an expanded clone, and some rows leave it out.

clone size: once; J gene: TRBJ2-1; CDR3 length: 11; V gene: TRBV30; CDR3 protein: AWRYTSANEQF
clone size: -; J gene: TRBJ1-2; CDR3 length: 14; V gene: TRBV4-1; CDR3 protein: ASSQEGRLPSYGYT
clone size: few; J gene: TRBJ1-5; CDR3 length: 11; V gene: TRBV19; CDR3 protein: ASAYIGNQPQH
clone size: -; J gene: TRBJ2-7; CDR3 length: 11; V gene: TRBV7-9; CDR3 protein: ASKDGNSYEQY
clone size: -; J gene: TRBJ2-7; CDR3 length: 13; V gene: TRBV5-1; CDR3 protein: ASSFLAGGPLEQY
clone size: -; J gene: TRBJ1-1; CDR3 length: 11; V gene: TRBV6-5; CDR3 protein: ASSYAMNTEAF
clone size: few; J gene: TRBJ1-3; CDR3 length: 13; V gene: TRBV7-2; CDR3 protein: ASSFTGGRGNTIY
clone size: -; J gene: TRBJ2-7; CDR3 length: 11; V gene: TRBV7-9; CDR3 protein: ASSPRQFYEQY
clone size: -; J gene: TRBJ1-2; CDR3 length: 14; V gene: TRBV9; CDR3 protein: ASSVTGQVANYGYT
clone size: -; J gene: TRBJ2-5; CDR3 length: 12; V gene: TRBV6-6; CDR3 protein: ASSSTGTQETQY
clone size: -; J gene: TRBJ2-7; CDR3 length: 14; V gene: TRBV15; CDR3 protein: ATSRGTSGRRGEQY
clone size: -; J gene: TRBJ2-7; CDR3 length: 15; V gene: TRBV7-8; CDR3 protein: ASSLEVGDLGLYEQY
clone size: -; J gene: TRBJ1-1; CDR3 length: 13; V gene: TRBV7-9; CDR3 protein: ASSLAAGANTEAF
clone size: -; J gene: TRBJ2-3; CDR3 length: 10; V gene: TRBV29-1; CDR3 protein: SVEPRGRTQY
clone size: -; J gene: TRBJ2-3; CDR3 length: 13; V gene: TRBV2; CDR3 protein: ASSPQRSSTDTQY
clone size: -; J gene: TRBJ2-5; CDR3 length: 10; V gene: TRBV10-3; CDR3 protein: AIKAGGETQY
clone size: -; J gene: TRBJ2-3; CDR3 length: 14; V gene: TRBV5-1; CDR3 protein: ASSLGLAVSLNTQY
clone size: -; J gene: TRBJ2-7; CDR3 length: 11; V gene: TRBV2; CDR3 protein: ASRRTGPYEQY
clone size: -; J gene: TRBJ2-3; CDR3 length: 13; V gene: TRBV6-1; CDR3 protein: ASSESGRRTDTQY
clone size: -; J gene: TRBJ1-2; CDR3 length: 12; V gene: TRBV28; CDR3 protein: ASSLLGTGHGYT
clone size: few; J gene: TRBJ1-3; CDR3 length: 15; V gene: TRBV30; CDR3 protein: AWSVHFPIGSGNTIY
clone size: -; J gene: TRBJ1-5; CDR3 length: 14; V gene: TRBV5-6; CDR3 protein: ASSLGQGRSNQPQH
clone size: -; J gene: TRBJ1-1; CDR3 length: 12; V gene: TRBV19; CDR3 protein: ASRREVRNTEAF
clone size: -; J gene: TRBJ2-7; CDR3 length: 10; V gene: TRBV18; CDR3 protein: ASSPEGYEQY
clone size: -; J gene: TRBJ2-2; CDR3 length: 8; V gene: TRBV30; CDR3 protein: AWGTGELF
clone size: -; J gene: TRBJ2-7; CDR3 length: 11; V gene: TRBV14; CDR3 protein: ASSQSPGYEQY
clone size: -; J gene: TRBJ2-5; CDR3 length: 14; V gene: TRBV7-2; CDR3 protein: ASSLRAGPIQETQY
clone size: -; J gene: TRBJ2-3; CDR3 length: 12; V gene: TRBV6-5; CDR3 protein: ASSRLAGPDTQY
clone size: -; J gene: TRBJ1-2; CDR3 length: 13; V gene: TRBV7-9; CDR3 protein: ASSLGGTESYGYT
clone size: -; J gene: TRBJ1-5; CDR3 length: 10; V gene: TRBV29-1; CDR3 protein: SVGQGNQPQH
clone size: -; J gene: TRBJ1-1; CDR3 length: 13; V gene: TRBV15; CDR3 protein: ATSRVGQMNTEAF
clone size: -; J gene: TRBJ2-7; CDR3 length: 13; V gene: TRBV14; CDR3 protein: ASSHQDRGSYEQY
clone size: -; J gene: TRBJ2-5; CDR3 length: 13; V gene: TRBV7-2; CDR3 protein: ASSLASGAQETQY
clone size: -; J gene: TRBJ1-5; CDR3 length: 16; V gene: TRBV28; CDR3 protein: ASSPLPGADLIYQPQH
clone size: -; J gene: TRBJ1-1; CDR3 length: 10; V gene: TRBV30; CDR3 protein: AWSLTGFEAF
clone size: -; J gene: TRBJ2-6; CDR3 length: 16; V gene: TRBV18; CDR3 protein: ASSPMGSSPSGANVLT
clone size: -; J gene: TRBJ2-7; CDR3 length: 13; V gene: TRBV5-4; CDR3 protein: ASSLIGQVTYEQY
clone size: -; J gene: TRBJ2-5; CDR3 length: 11; V gene: TRBV7-6; CDR3 protein: ASRSRQGETQY
clone size: -; J gene: TRBJ1-2; CDR3 length: 13; V gene: TRBV6-1; CDR3 protein: ASSEMDRAYNGYT
clone size: -; J gene: TRBJ2-2; CDR3 length: 15; V gene: TRBV28; CDR3 protein: ASRYSDLGFNTGELF
clone size: -; J gene: TRBJ1-1; CDR3 length: 11; V gene: TRBV11-2; CDR3 protein: ASSLDVIAEAF
clone size: -; J gene: TRBJ2-5; CDR3 length: 14; V gene: TRBV5-6; CDR3 protein: ASSLVSGRVFETQY
clone size: few; J gene: TRBJ1-5; CDR3 length: 15; V gene: TRBV4-2; CDR3 protein: ASSPQQGRAGNQPQH
clone size: few; J gene: TRBJ1-4; CDR3 length: 12; V gene: TRBV5-6; CDR3 protein: ASSWGQGGEKLF
clone size: -; J gene: TRBJ1-2; CDR3 length: 11; V gene: TRBV6-1; CDR3 protein: ASNGQERYGYT